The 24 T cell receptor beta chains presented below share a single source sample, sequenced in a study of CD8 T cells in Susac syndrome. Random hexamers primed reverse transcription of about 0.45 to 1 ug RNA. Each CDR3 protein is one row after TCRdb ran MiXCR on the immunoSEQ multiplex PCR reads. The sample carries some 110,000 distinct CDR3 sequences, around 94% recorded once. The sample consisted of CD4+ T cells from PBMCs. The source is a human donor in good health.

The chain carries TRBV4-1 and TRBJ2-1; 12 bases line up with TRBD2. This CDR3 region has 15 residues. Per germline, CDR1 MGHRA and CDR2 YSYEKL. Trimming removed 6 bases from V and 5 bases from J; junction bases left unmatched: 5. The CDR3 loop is CASRSGLAGNNEQFF. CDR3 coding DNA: TGCGCCAGCAGATCCGGACTAGCGGGGAACAATGAGCAGTTCTTC.

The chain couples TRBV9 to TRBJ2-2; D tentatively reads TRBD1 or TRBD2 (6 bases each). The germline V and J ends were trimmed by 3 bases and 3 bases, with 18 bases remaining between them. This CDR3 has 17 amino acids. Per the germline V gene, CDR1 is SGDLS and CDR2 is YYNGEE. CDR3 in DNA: TGTGCCAGCAGCGCGGGAGCGGCAGGGGCGTACACCGGGGAGCTGTTTTTT. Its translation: CASSAGAAGAYTGELFF. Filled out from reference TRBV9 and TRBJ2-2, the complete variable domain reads DSGVTQTPKHLITATGQRVTLRCSPRSGDLSVYWYQQSLDQGLQFLIQYYNGEERAKGNILERFSAQQFPDLHSELNLSSLELGDSALYFCASSAGAAGAYTGELFFGEGSRLTVL.

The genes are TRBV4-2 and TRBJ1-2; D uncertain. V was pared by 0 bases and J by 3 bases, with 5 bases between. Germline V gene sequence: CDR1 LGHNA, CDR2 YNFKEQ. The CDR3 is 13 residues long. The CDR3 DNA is TGTGCCAGCAGCCAAGACGGAGACTATGGCTACACCTTC. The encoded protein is CASSQDGDYGYTF.

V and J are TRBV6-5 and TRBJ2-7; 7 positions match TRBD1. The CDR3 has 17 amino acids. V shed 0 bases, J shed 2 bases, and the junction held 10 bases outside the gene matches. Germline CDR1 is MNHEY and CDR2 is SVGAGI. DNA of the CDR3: TGTGCCAGCAGTTACTCGAACTACAGGGGATTGACCTACGAGCAGTACTTC. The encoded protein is CASSYSNYRGLTYEQYF.

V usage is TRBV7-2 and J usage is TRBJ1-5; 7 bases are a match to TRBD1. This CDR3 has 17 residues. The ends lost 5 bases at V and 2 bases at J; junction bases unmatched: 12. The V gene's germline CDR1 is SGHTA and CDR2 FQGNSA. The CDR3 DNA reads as TGTGCCAGCAGCCCCCCCGGTGGAGGGGGCGGCAATCAGCCCCAGCATTTT. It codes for CASSPPGGGGGNQPQHF.

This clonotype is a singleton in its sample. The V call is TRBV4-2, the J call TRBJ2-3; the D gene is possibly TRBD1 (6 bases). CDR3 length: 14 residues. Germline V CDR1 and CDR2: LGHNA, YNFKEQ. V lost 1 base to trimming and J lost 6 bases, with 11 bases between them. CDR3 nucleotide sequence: TGTGCCAGCAGCCAAGCAGGGGCAGGGGATACGCAGTATTTT. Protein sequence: CASSQAGAGDTQYF.

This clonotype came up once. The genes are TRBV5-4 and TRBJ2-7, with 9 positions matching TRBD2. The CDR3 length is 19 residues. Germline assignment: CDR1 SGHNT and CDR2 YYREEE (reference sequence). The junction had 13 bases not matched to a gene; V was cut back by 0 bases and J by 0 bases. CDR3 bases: TGTGCCAGCAGCTTGGCCACCCTAGCGGGGCTTCCGAGCTCCTACGAGCAGTACTTC. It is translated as CASSLATLAGLPSSYEQYF.

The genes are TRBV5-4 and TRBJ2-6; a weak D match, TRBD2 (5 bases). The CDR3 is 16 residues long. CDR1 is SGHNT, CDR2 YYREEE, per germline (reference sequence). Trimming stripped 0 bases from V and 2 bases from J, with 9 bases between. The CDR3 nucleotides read TGTGCCAGCAGCTTGGATTCGGGGACTGGGGCCAACGTCCTGACTTTC. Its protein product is CASSLDSGTGANVLTF.

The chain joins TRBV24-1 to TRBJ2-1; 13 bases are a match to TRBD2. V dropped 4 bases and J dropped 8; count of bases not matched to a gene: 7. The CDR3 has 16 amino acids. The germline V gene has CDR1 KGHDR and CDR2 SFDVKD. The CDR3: CATSDPTSGRSDEQFF. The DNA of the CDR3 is TGTGCCACCAGTGACCCGACTAGCGGGAGGAGCGATGAGCAGTTCTTC.

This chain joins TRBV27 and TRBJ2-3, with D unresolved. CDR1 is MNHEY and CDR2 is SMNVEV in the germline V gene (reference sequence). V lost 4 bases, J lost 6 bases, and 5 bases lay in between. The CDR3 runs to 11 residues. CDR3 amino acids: CASSSWDTQYF. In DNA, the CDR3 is TGTGCCAGCAGTTCCTGGGATACGCAGTATTTT.

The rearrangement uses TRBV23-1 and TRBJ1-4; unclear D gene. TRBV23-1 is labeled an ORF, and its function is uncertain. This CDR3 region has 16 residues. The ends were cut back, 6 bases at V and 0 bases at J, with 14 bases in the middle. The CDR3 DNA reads TGCGCCAGCAGCTTCGACGATTTTGCAACTAATGAAAAACTGTTTTTT. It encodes CASSFDDFATNEKLFF.

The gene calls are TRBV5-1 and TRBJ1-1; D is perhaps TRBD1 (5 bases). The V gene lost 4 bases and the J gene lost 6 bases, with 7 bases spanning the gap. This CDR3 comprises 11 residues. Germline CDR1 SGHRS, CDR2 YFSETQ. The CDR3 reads CASSMGPEAFF. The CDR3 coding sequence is TGCGCCAGCAGCATGGGACCTGAAGCTTTCTTT.

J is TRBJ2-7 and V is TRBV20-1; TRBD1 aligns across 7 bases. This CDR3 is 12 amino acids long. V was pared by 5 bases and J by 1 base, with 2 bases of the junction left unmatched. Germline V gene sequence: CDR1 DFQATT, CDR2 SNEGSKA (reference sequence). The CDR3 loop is CSAEGASYEQYF. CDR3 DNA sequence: TGCAGTGCTGAGGGGGCATCCTACGAGCAGTACTTC.

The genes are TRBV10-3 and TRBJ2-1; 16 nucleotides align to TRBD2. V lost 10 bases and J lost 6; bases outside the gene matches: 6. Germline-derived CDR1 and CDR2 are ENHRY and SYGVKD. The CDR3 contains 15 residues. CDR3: CATLGLAGGPNEQFF. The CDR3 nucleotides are TGTGCCACCTTGGGACTAGCGGGAGGGCCCAATGAGCAGTTCTTC.

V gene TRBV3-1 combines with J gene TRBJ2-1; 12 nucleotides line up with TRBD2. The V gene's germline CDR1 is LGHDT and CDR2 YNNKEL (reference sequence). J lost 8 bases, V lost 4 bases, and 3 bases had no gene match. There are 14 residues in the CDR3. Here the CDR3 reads CASSRRLAGDEQFF. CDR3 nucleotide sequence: TGTGCCAGCAGCCGACGACTAGCGGGAGATGAGCAGTTCTTC.

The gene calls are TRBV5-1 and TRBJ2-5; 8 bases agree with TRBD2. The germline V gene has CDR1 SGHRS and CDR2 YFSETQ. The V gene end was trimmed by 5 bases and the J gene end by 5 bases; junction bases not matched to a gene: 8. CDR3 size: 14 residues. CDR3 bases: TGCGCCAGCAGTCTCAGCGGGAGTGAGGAGACCCAGTACTTC. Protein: CASSLSGSEETQYF.

The CDR3 protein is CASSERTANTEAFF. CDR3 DNA: TGCGCCAGCAGCGAGCGGACAGCGAACACTGAAGCTTTCTTT. The chain links TRBV10-1 to TRBJ1-1; TRBD1 might be the D (6 bases). Germline lookup yields CDR1 WNHNN and CDR2 SYGVQD (reference sequence). There are 14 residues in the CDR3. Trimming took off 6 bases at V and 1 base at J, with 12 bases between the two ends.

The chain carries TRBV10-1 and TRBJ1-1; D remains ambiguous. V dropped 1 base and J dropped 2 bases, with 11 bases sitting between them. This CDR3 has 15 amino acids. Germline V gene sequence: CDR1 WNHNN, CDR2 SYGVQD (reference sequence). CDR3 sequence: CASSEFKGGNTEAFF. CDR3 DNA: TGCGCCAGCAGTGAGTTCAAGGGAGGTAACACTGAAGCTTTCTTT.

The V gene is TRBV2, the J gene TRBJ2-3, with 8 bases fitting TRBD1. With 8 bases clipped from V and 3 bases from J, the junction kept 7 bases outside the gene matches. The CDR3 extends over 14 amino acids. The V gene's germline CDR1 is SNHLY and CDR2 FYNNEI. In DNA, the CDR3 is TGTGCCAGCCAGCAGGGGGCGCGGACAGATACGCAGTATTTT. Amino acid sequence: CASQQGARTDTQYF.

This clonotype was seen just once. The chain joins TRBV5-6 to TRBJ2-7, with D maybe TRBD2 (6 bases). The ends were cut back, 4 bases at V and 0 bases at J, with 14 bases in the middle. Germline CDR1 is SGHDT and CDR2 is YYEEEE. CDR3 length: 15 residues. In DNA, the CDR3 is TGTGCCAGCAGCACTGGGGGGATTTCCTCCTACGAGCAGTACTTC. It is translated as CASSTGGISSYEQYF.

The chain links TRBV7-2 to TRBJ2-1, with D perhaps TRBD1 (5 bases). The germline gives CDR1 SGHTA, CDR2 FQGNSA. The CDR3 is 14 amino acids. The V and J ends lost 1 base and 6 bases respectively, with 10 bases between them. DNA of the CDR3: TGTGCCAGCAGCTTAGTCCAGGGCCTCAATGAGCAGTTCTTC. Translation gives CASSLVQGLNEQFF.

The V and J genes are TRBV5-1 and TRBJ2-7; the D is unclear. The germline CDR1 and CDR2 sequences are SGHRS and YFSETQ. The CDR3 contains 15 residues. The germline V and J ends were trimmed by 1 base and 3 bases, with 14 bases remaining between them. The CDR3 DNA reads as TGCGCCAGCAGCTTGTCCCCCCCCGTGAGCTACGAGCAGTACTTC. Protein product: CASSLSPPVSYEQYF.

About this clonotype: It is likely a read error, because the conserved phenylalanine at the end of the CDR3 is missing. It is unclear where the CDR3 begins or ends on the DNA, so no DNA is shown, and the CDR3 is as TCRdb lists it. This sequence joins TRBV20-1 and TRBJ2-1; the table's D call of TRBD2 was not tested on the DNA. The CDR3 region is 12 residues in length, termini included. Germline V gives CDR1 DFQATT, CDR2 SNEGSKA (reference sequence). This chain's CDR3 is CSARDNGLAGAV.

The CDR3 is CSVEGLAATNTGELFF. The CDR3 bases are TGCAGCGTTGAGGGACTAGCGGCTACGAACACCGGGGAGCTGTTTTTT. The J gene is TRBJ2-2, the V gene TRBV29-1; 11 nucleotides align to TRBD2. Trimming cost V 3 bases and J 0 bases; bases outside gene matches: 3. Per the germline V gene, CDR1 is SQVTM and CDR2 is ANQGSEA. The CDR3 has 16 residues.